This T cell receptor beta chain was documented in a study of blood T cells in healthy people across ages. Next came a second PCR, run for roughly 6 to 11 cycles, which used a sample-barcoded 5' primer along with a J-beta primer mix. TCRdb itself ran the 5' RACE reads through MiXCR, one entry per CDR3 protein. The table includes over 1,500,000 distinct CDR3 sequences, approximately 40% detected once. With 0 bases clipped from V and 5 bases from J, the junction kept 10 bases outside the gene matches. Germline CDR1 is SGHVS and CDR2 is FNYEAQ. The CDR3 has 18 amino acids. In this sample, this clonotype turned up a few times.

Specimen: blood. V gene TRBV7-6 combines with J gene TRBJ2-1; 10 nucleotides align to TRBD2. The receptor was derived from a human donor in good health. The CDR3: CASSLAPGASGGHNEQFF. The CDR3 region has the DNA TGTGCCAGCAGCTTAGCGCCTGGGGCTAGCGGGGGCCACAATGAGCAGTTCTTC.